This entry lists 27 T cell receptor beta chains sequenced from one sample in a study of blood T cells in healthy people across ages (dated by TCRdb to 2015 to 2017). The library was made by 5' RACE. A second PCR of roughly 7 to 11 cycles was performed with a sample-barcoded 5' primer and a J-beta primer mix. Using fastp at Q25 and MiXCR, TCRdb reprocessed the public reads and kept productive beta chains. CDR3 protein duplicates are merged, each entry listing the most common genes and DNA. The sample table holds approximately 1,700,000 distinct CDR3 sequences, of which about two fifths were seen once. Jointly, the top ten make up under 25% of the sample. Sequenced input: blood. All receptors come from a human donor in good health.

CDR3 protein: CASSHPTSGGPDTQYF. The CDR3 DNA is TGCGCCAGCAGCCACCCGACTAGCGGGGGCCCAGATACGCAGTATTTT. This chain links TRBV4-3 with TRBJ2-3; TRBD2 aligns across 12 bases. The length of the CDR3 is 16 residues. V shed 3 bases, J shed 4 bases, and the junction held 5 bases outside the gene matches. Germline V gives CDR1 LGHNA, CDR2 YSLEER.

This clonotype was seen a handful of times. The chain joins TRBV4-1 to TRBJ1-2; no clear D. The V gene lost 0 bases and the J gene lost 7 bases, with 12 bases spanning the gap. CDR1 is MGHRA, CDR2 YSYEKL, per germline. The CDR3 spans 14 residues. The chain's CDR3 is CASSQEPTARGYTF. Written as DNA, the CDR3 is TGCGCCAGCAGCCAAGAGCCAACAGCCCGTGGCTACACCTTC.

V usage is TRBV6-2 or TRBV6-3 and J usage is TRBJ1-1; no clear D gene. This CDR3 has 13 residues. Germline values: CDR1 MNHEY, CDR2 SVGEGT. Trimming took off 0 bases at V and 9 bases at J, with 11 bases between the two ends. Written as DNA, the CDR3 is TGTGCCAGCAGTTACTCGAGGGCTCCCCAAGCTTTCTTT. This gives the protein CASSYSRAPQAFF.

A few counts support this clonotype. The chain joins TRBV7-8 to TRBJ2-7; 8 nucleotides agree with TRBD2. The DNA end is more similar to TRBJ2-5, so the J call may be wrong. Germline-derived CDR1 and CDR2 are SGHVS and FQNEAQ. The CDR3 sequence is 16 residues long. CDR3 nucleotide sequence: TGTGCCAGCAGCTTAGAAGTAGAAGGACTAGCAAAGACCCAGTACTTC. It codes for CASSLEVEGLAKTQYF.

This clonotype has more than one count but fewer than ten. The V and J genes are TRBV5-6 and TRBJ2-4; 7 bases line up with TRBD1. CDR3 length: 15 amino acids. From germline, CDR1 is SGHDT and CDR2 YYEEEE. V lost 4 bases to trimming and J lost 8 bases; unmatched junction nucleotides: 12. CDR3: CASSVSTGSRDIQYF. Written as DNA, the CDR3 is TGTGCCAGCAGCGTATCGACAGGGTCTAGGGACATTCAGTACTTC.

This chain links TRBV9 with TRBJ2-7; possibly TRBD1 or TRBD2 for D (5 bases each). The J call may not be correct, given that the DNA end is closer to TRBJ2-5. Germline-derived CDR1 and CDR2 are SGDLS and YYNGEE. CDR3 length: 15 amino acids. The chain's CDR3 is CASSVGPGQEETQYF. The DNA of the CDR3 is TGTGCCAGCAGCGTAGGCCCGGGGCAGGAAGAGACCCAGTACTTC.

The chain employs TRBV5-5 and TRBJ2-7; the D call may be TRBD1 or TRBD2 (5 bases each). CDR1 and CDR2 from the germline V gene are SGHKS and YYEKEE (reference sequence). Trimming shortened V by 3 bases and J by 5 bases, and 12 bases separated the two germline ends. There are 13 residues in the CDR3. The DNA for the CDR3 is TGTGCCAGCAGCTCCGCAGGGAGAAACGAGCAGTACTTC. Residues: CASSSAGRNEQYF.

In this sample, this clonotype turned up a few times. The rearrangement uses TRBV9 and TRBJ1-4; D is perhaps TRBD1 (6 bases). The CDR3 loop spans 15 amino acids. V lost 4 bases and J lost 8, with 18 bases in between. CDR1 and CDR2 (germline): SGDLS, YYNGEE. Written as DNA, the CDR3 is TGTGCCAGCAGCCTCGGTGGTGGGGGCAGGGAAAAACTGTTTTTT. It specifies CASSLGGGGREKLFF.

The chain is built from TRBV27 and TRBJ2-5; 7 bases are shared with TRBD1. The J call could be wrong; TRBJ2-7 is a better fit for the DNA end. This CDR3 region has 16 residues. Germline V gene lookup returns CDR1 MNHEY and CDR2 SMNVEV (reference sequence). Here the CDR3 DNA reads TGTGCCAGCAGTCGGCCGGGACAGCTAAGCTCCTACGAGCAGTACTTC. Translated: CASSRPGQLSSYEQYF.

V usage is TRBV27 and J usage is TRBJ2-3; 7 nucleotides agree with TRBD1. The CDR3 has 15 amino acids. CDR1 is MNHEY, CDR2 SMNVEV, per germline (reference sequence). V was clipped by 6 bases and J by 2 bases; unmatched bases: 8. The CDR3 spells CASSTRQGYTDTQYF. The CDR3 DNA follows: TGTGCCAGCAGCACCCGACAGGGTTACACAGATACGCAGTATTTT.

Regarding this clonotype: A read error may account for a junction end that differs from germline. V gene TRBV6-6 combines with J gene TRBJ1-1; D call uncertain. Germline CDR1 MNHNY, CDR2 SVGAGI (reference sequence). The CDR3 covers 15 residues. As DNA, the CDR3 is TGTGCCAGCAGTCCCCCTCCGACGGTGAATACTGAAGCTTTCTTT. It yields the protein CASSPPPTVNTEAFF.

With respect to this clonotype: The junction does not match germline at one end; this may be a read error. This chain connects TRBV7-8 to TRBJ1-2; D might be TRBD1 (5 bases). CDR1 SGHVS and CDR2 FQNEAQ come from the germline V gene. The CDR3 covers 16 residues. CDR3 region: CASSLGRSGDGYGHTF. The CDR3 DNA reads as TGTGCCAGCAGCTTAGGTCGGTCGGGGGACGGTTATGGCCACACCTTC.

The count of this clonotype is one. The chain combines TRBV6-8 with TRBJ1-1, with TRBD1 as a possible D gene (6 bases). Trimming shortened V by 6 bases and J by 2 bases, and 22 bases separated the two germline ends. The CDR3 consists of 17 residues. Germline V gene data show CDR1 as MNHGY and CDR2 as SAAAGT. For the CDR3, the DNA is TGTGCCAGCAGACAACCATTGGACAGAGGATTAAACACTGAAGCTTTCTTT. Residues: CASRQPLDRGLNTEAFF.

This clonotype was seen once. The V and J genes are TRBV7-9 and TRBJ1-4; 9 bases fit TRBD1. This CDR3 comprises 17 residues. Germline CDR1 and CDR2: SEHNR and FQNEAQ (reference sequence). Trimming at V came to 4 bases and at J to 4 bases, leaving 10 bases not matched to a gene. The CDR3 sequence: CASSWNPWGQGNEKLFF. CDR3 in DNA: TGTGCCAGCAGCTGGAACCCATGGGGACAGGGTAATGAAAAACTGTTTTTT.

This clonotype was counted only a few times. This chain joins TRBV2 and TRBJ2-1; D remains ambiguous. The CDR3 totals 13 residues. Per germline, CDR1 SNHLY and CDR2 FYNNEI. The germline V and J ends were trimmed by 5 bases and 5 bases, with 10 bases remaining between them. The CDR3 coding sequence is TGTGCCAGCAGTCGGTCCCAACACAATGAGCAGTTCTTC. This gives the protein CASSRSQHNEQFF.

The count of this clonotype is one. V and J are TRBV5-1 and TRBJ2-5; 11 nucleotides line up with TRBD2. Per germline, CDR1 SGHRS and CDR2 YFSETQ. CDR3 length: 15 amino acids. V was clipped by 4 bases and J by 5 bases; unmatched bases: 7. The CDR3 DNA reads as TGCGCCAGCAGCATTAGCGGGGGGGCTCAGGAGACCCAGTACTTC. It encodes CASSISGGAQETQYF.

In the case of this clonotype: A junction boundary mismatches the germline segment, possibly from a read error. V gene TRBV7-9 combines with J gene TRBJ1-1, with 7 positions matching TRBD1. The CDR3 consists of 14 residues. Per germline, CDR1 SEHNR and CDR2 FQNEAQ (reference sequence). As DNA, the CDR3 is TGTGCCGGCAGCTTAGACGACAGGGTGACTGAAGCTTTCTTT. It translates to CAGSLDDRVTEAFF.

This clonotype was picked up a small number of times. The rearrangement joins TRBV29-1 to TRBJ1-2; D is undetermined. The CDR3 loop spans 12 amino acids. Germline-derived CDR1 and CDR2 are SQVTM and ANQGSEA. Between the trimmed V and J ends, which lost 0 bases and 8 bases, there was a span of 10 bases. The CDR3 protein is CSVEERLLGYTF. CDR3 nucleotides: TGCAGCGTTGAAGAACGGCTTCTAGGCTACACCTTC.

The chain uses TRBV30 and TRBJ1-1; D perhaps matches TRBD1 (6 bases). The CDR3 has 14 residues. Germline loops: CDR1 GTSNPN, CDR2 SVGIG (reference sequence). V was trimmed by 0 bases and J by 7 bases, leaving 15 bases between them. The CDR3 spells CAWSVRGALGEAFF. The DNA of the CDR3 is TGTGCCTGGAGTGTACGGGGGGCGCTCGGTGAAGCTTTCTTT.

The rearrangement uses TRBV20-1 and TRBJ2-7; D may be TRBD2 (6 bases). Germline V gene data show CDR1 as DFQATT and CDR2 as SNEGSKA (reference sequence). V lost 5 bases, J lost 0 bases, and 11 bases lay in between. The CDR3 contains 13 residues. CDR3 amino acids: CSAGAGISYEQYF. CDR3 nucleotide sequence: TGCAGTGCTGGGGCGGGGATCTCCTACGAGCAGTACTTC.

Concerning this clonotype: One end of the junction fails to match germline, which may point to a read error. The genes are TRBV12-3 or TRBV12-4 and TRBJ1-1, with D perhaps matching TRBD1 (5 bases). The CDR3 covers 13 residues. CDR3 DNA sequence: TGTGCCAGCAGTTTCCGGGGGATCCCTGAAGCCTTCTTT. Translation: CASSFRGIPEAFF.

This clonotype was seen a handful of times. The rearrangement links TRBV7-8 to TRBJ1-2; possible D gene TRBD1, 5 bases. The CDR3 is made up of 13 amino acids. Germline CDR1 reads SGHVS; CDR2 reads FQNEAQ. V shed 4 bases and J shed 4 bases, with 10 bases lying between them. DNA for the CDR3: TGTGCCAGCAGCTCCAGACAGAGCTATGGCTACACCTTC. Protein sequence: CASSSRQSYGYTF.

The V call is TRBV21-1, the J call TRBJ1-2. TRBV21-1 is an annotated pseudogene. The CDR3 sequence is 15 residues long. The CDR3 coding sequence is TGTGCCAGCAGCAAAGTGGCCGGCTCTAACTATGGCTACACCTTC. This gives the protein CASSKVAGSNYGYTF.

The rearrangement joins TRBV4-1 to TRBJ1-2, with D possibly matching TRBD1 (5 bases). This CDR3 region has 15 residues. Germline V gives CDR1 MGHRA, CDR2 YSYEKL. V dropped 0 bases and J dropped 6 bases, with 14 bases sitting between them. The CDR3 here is CASSQDRGRGDGYTF. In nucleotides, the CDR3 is TGCGCCAGCAGCCAAGACCGAGGAAGGGGCGATGGCTACACCTTC.

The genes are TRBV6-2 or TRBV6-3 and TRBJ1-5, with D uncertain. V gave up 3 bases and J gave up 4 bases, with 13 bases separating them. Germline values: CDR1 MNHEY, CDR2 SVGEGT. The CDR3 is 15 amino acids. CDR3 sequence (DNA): TGTGCCAGCAGTTATGGAGGTGCTCGAAATCAGCCCCAGCATTTT. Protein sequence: CASSYGGARNQPQHF.

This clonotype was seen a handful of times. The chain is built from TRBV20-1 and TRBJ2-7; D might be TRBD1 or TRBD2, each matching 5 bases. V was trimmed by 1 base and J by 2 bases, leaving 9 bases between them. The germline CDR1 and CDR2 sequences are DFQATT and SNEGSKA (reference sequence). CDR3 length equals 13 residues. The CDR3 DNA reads TGCAGTGCTAGAGTTGAGGGGACCTACGAGCAGTACTTC. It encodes CSARVEGTYEQYF.

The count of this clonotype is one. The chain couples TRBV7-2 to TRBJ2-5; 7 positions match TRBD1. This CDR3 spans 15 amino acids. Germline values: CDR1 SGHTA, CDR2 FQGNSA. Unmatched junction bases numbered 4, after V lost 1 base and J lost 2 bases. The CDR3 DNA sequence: TGTGCCAGCAGCTTAGGGGTACAGGGGCAAGAGACCCAGTACTTC. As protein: CASSLGVQGQETQYF.